These 4 T cell receptor beta chains originate from one sample sequenced in a study of beta chain features in type 1 diabetes. The study reverse transcribed the entire isolated RNA, so it sequenced expressed TCRB transcripts. Data came from immunoSEQ multiplex PCR; TCRdb stores just in-frame clones and leaves some out. The sample includes 240,000 or so clones, 68% of them seen just once. Sequencing used naive CD4+ T cells from blood. These receptors all stem from a man aged 25 to 40 in good health.

This clone is a singleton in its sample. The chain carries TRBV7-9 and TRBJ2-3, with 8 nucleotides matching TRBD1. V was pared by 8 bases and J by 4 bases, with 5 bases of the junction left unmatched. CDR1 SEHNR and CDR2 FQNEAQ come from the germline V gene (reference sequence). This CDR3 comprises 13 residues. DNA for the CDR3: TGTGCCAGCGGGGGCAGGGGGCCAGATACGCAGTATTTT. It is translated as CASGGRGPDTQYF.

In the case of this clone: This CDR3 is also generated by other DNA sequences in the sample. The J gene is TRBJ2-1, the V gene TRBV10-3; D ambiguous. CDR1 ENHRY and CDR2 SYGVKD come from the germline V gene. With 4 bases removed from V and 8 bases from J, the gap between germline ends came to 6 bases. The CDR3 is 11 amino acids. This CDR3 reads CAISGRDEQFF. CDR3 nucleotide sequence: TGTGCCATCAGTGGTCGGGATGAGCAGTTCTTC.

The chain couples TRBV30 to TRBJ1-5, with TRBD1 matching over 8 bases. The CDR3 has 18 residues. The germline V gene has CDR1 GTSNPN and CDR2 SVGIG (reference sequence). V was clipped by 0 bases and J by 1 base; unmatched bases: 11. DNA of the CDR3: TGTGCCTGGAGTGTAAGGGGCAGGGGGCGAAGGAGCAATCAGCCCCAGCATTTT. Protein sequence: CAWSVRGRGRRSNQPQHF.

The count of this clone is one. The rearrangement uses TRBV11-2 and TRBJ2-5; tentatively, D is TRBD1 (6 bases). This CDR3 region has 14 residues. Germline CDR1 SGHAT, CDR2 FQNNGV. Trimming stripped 0 bases from V and 5 bases from J, with 10 bases between. In DNA, the CDR3 is TGTGCCAGCAGCTTAGATACAGGGTCGGAGACCCAGTACTTC. Residues: CASSLDTGSETQYF.